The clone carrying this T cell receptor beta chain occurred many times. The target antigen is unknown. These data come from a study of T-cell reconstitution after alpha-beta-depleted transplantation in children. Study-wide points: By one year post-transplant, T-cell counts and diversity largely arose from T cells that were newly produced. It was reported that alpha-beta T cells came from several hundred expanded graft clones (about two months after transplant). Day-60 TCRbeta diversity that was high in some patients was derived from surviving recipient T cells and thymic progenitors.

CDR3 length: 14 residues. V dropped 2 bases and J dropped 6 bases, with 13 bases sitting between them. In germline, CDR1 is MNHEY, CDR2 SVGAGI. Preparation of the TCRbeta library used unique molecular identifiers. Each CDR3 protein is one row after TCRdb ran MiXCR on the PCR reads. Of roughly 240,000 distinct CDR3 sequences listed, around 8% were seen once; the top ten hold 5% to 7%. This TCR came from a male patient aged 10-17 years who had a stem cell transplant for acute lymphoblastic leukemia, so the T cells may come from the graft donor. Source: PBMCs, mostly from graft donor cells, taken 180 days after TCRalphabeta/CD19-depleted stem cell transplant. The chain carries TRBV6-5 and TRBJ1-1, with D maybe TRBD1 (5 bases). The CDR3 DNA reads TGTGCCAGCAGTTACGGAGGGGAGTACTCTGAAGCTTTCTTT. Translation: CASSYGGEYSEAFF.